The text below deals with one T cell receptor (beta chain). The sample is drawn from a study of blood T cell repertoires in COVID-19. Clones were sequenced by immunoSEQ multiplex PCR, and TCRdb holds only the in-frame ones, with some missing. The table has 360,000 or so clones, roughly nine tenths seen once; the top ten hold over 3.5%. CDR1 and CDR2 (germline): KGHSH, LQKENI. Deletions cut 5 bases from V and 3 bases from J, with 13 bases between. This CDR3 region has 15 residues. It was during active infection that Seattle patients were enrolled and then longitudinally followed. This receptor was obtained from a woman aged 60-70 years with COVID-19, enrolled during active disease. The V gene is TRBV18, the J gene TRBJ2-2; TRBD2 might be the D (6 bases). The source material was peripheral blood. The CDR3 spells CASSTSNVDTGELFF. Written as DNA, the CDR3 is TGTGCCAGCTCAACTAGCAATGTGGACACCGGGGAGCTGTTTTTT. Looking up the rest from reference TRBV18 and TRBJ2-2 gives the full variable domain: NAGVMQNPRHLVRRRGQEARLRCSPMKGHSHVYWYRQLPEEGLKFMVYLQKENIIDESGMPKERFSAEFPKEGPSILRIQQVVRGDSAAYFCASSTSNVDTGELFFGEGSRLTVL.